A single sample gave rise to the 27 T cell receptor beta chains below, sequenced in a study of cytomegalovirus exposure and HLA in healthy donors. 60 Vbeta and 13 Jbeta primers were used in PCR. Profiling relied on immunoSEQ multiplex PCR, and the TCRdb table lists in-frame clones only, not all of them. Here the sample spans 250,000 to 350,000 clones, about nine tenths being singletons. The sequencing input was PBMCs. The receptors originated from a man in his forties or fifties in good health and CMV-seropositive.

The J gene is TRBJ2-1, the V gene TRBV6-6, with 7 bases fitting TRBD1. The CDR3 is made up of 16 amino acids. Per the germline V gene, CDR1 is MNHNY and CDR2 is SVGAGI (reference sequence). V was pared by 2 bases and J by 3 bases, with 7 bases of the junction left unmatched. This CDR3 is CASSYQGTDFYNEQFF. The CDR3 DNA follows: TGTGCCAGCAGTTACCAGGGGACAGATTTCTACAATGAGCAGTTCTTC.

The chain joins TRBV19 to TRBJ2-1; 8 positions match TRBD2. The J segment lost 3 bases and the V segment lost 3 bases, leaving 4 bases of the junction unmatched. Germline V CDR1 and CDR2: LNHDA, SQIVND (reference sequence). The CDR3 contains 15 residues. The CDR3 protein is CASSMETSVYNEQFF. The CDR3 region has the DNA TGTGCCAGTAGTATGGAGACTAGCGTCTACAATGAGCAGTTCTTC.

V is TRBV28 and J is TRBJ2-7; 9 positions agree with TRBD2. This CDR3 comprises 15 residues. With 3 bases clipped from V and 6 bases from J, the junction kept 9 bases outside the gene matches. Germline V gene data show CDR1 as MDHEN and CDR2 as SYDVKM. Here the CDR3 reads CASSFSSGIDAEQYF. DNA for the CDR3: TGTGCCAGCAGTTTTTCTAGCGGGATTGATGCCGAGCAGTACTTC.

CDR3 amino acids: CASSPGQGLGTDTQYF. In DNA form, the CDR3 reads TGTGCCAGCAGCCCGGGACAGGGTCTTGGCACAGATACGCAGTATTTT. The V and J genes are TRBV7-8 and TRBJ2-3; 9 nucleotides match TRBD1. This CDR3 is 16 amino acids long. The germline gives CDR1 SGHVS, CDR2 FQNEAQ. With V trimmed by 5 bases and J by 1 base, 7 bases remained unmatched.

This chain links TRBV4-1 with TRBJ2-5; TRBD1 aligns across 10 bases. Germline V gene lookup returns CDR1 MGHRA and CDR2 YSYEKL. The CDR3 extends over 15 amino acids. Unmatched junction bases numbered 5, after V lost 4 bases and J lost 3 bases. CDR3: CASSRTGTGEETQYF. The DNA of the CDR3 is TGCGCCAGCAGCCGGACCGGGACAGGGGAAGAGACCCAGTACTTC.

CDR3 amino acids: CAWSVGTSGTDTQYF. The DNA for the CDR3 is TGTGCCTGGAGTGTAGGGACTAGCGGCACAGATACGCAGTATTTT. V is TRBV30 and J is TRBJ2-3, with 10 bases aligning to TRBD2. With V trimmed by 0 bases and J by 1 base, 1 base remained unmatched. This CDR3 contains 15 residues. In germline, CDR1 is GTSNPN, CDR2 SVGIG (reference sequence).

This chain uses TRBV18 with TRBJ2-7; a possible D gene is TRBD1 (5 bases). Germline CDR1 KGHSH, CDR2 LQKENI. The CDR3 length is 15 residues. Trimming cost V 3 bases and J 1 base, with 13 bases left between them. In nucleotides, the CDR3 is TGTGCCAGCTCACCCTCGCAGGGTATATCCTACGAGCAGTACTTC. Encoded protein: CASSPSQGISYEQYF.

This clone occurred a few times. The V gene is TRBV5-5, the J gene TRBJ1-1; 7 nucleotides match TRBD1. Germline CDR1 reads SGHKS; CDR2 reads YYEKEE (reference sequence). Trimming cost V 3 bases and J 1 base; bases outside gene matches: 9. There are 16 residues in the CDR3. CDR3 residues: CASSSLMTGPNTEAFF. The CDR3 coding sequence is TGTGCCAGCAGCTCGTTAATGACAGGGCCGAACACTGAAGCTTTCTTT.

To note about this clone: Other DNA sequences in this sample translate to the same CDR3. The chain couples TRBV5-5 to TRBJ2-5; TRBD2 matches at 15 bases. This CDR3 has 16 residues. Looked up from germline, CDR1 is SGHKS and CDR2 is YYEKEE (reference sequence). Trimming cost V 4 bases and J 4 bases; bases outside gene matches: 5. CDR3 in DNA: TGTGCCAGCAGCCTAGGACTAGCGGGAGGGCCAGAGACCCAGTACTTC. As protein: CASSLGLAGGPETQYF. Combining the CDR3 with reference TRBV5-5 and TRBJ2-5 gives the whole variable domain DAGVTQSPTHLIKTRGQQVTLRCSPISGHKSVSWYQQVLGQGPQFIFQYYEKEERGRGNFPDRFSARQFPNYSSELNVNALLLGDSALYLCASSLGLAGGPETQYFGPGTRLLVL.

The chain couples TRBV27 to TRBJ2-7, with 10 bases lining up with TRBD1. Germline V gene sequence: CDR1 MNHEY, CDR2 SMNVEV (reference sequence). The CDR3 is 13 amino acids. Trimming took 6 bases from V and 7 from J; bases not matched to a gene: 6. CDR3 amino acids: CASSDRGPREQYF. Here the CDR3 DNA reads TGTGCCAGCAGCGACAGGGGGCCGAGGGAGCAGTACTTC.

The chain is built from TRBV25-1 and TRBJ1-2; 9 bases are shared with TRBD1. The germline V gene encodes CDR1 MGHDK and CDR2 SYGVNS. The junction had 10 bases not matched to a gene; V was cut back by 7 bases and J by 4 bases. This CDR3 spans 15 amino acids. CDR3 DNA: TGTGCCAGCACCCCTACAGGGGGCAAGGGCTATGGCTACACCTTC. Amino acid sequence: CASTPTGGKGYGYTF.

CDR3 sequence (DNA): TGTGCCACCAGCAGAGATCGGGTAAGGCGGAACACAGATACGCAGTATTTT. This sequence encodes CATSRDRVRRNTDTQYF. V and J are TRBV15 and TRBJ2-3; no firm D call. Per germline, CDR1 LNHNV and CDR2 YYDKDF (reference sequence). The V end was cut by 0 bases, the J end by 2 bases, with 15 bases between. The CDR3 runs to 17 residues.

The genes are TRBV5-1 and TRBJ2-5; D might be TRBD2 (6 bases). The J call may be in error: the DNA end matches TRBJ2-7 better. The CDR3 covers 14 residues. Germline CDR1 reads SGHRS; CDR2 reads YFSETQ. The CDR3: CASSLAAGSYEQYF. The CDR3 DNA sequence: TGCGCCAGCAGCTTGGCGGCGGGATCCTACGAGCAGTACTTC.

The chain links TRBV28 to TRBJ2-5; 14 bases map to TRBD2. The CDR3 sequence is 17 residues long. CDR1 and CDR2 from the germline V gene are MDHEN and SYDVKM. The V segment lost 8 bases and the J segment 3 bases; nucleotides outside the gene matches: 11. The CDR3, as DNA: TGTGCCAGCGGACCCGGGACTAGCGGGAGAGGAGAAGAGACCCAGTACTTC. Encoded protein: CASGPGTSGRGEETQYF.

V usage is TRBV15 and J usage is TRBJ2-7, with a possible D match to TRBD1 (5 bases). The CDR3 consists of 14 residues. Germline assignment: CDR1 LNHNV and CDR2 YYDKDF (reference sequence). V was pared by 3 bases and J by 2 bases, with 11 bases between. The CDR3 DNA follows: TGTGCCACCAGCAGGGCCAGGGCCCCCTACGAGCAGTACTTC. Translation: CATSRARAPYEQYF.

V usage is TRBV5-1 and J usage is TRBJ2-2; D possibly corresponds to TRBD1 (6 bases). The CDR3 contains 16 residues. Per the germline V gene, CDR1 is SGHRS and CDR2 is YFSETQ. Trimming pared 4 bases from V and 0 bases from J, leaving 13 bases between. Here the CDR3 reads CASSPGAAANTGELFF. CDR3 in DNA: TGCGCCAGCAGCCCAGGGGCGGCAGCGAACACCGGGGAGCTGTTTTTT.

This chain connects TRBV5-6 to TRBJ2-3, with 11 bases identical to TRBD2. The CDR3 runs to 19 residues. With 0 bases clipped from V and 2 bases from J, the junction kept 11 bases outside the gene matches. Germline CDR1 SGHDT, CDR2 YYEEEE. The DNA of the CDR3 is TGTGCCAGCAGCTTGGTTTTGACTAGCGGGACTGAATACACAGATACGCAGTATTTT. Translating gives CASSLVLTSGTEYTDTQYF.

The gene calls are TRBV7-6 and TRBJ2-2, with no clear D. The CDR3 has 15 amino acids. CDR1 SGHVS and CDR2 FNYEAQ come from the germline V gene. V dropped 1 base and J dropped 1 base, with 7 bases sitting between them. The CDR3 DNA follows: TGTGCCAGCAGCTTAGTGGCGGAGAACACCGGGGAGCTGTTTTTT. It is translated as CASSLVAENTGELFF.

The chain couples TRBV21-1 to TRBJ2-7; the table gives TRBD1 as D, unverified against the DNA. TRBV21-1 corresponds to a pseudogene. This CDR3 spans 16 amino acids. The CDR3 sequence: CASSKKNRAASYEQYF. The CDR3 coding sequence is TGTGCCAGCAGCAAAAAGAACAGGGCTGCCTCCTACGAGCAGTACTTC.

V and J are TRBV4-1 and TRBJ2-7; 8 bases align to TRBD1. The ends lost 4 bases at V and 2 bases at J; junction bases unmatched: 7. The CDR3 covers 15 residues. Germline CDR1 reads MGHRA; CDR2 reads YSYEKL. The CDR3 DNA reads as TGCGCCAGCAGCCCCCGGACAGGGCGAACCTACGAGCAGTACTTC. Translating gives CASSPRTGRTYEQYF.

The J gene is TRBJ1-5, the V gene TRBV27, with 9 bases that match TRBD1. The CDR3 contains 14 residues. The germline V gene encodes CDR1 MNHEY and CDR2 SMNVEV (reference sequence). J was trimmed by 7 bases and V by 6 bases; bases with no gene match: 7. CDR3 DNA sequence: TGTGCCAGCAGCAAAATCGGACAGGGGCAGCCCCAGCATTTT. This gives the protein CASSKIGQGQPQHF.

The genes are TRBV13 and TRBJ1-1, with TRBD1 as a possible D gene (6 bases). The CDR3 runs to 15 residues. V was shortened by 3 bases and J by 0 bases, with 11 bases between the two germline ends. Germline V gene data show CDR1 as PRHDT and CDR2 as FYEKMQ (reference sequence). The CDR3 spells CASSFVQGMNTEAFF. DNA of the CDR3: TGTGCCAGCAGCTTCGTTCAGGGGATGAACACTGAAGCTTTCTTT.

Remarks on this clone: This specimen includes other DNA sequences encoding the same CDR3. The chain carries TRBV18 and TRBJ1-2; TRBD1 is a possible D gene (6 bases). Trimming pared 3 bases from V and 7 bases from J, leaving 12 bases between. Looked up from germline, CDR1 is KGHSH and CDR2 is LQKENI. The CDR3 is 13 residues long. The CDR3 nucleotides read TGTGCCAGCTCACCTGGGCAGGGGAGTGGCTACACCTTC. Its translation is CASSPGQGSGYTF.

This clone was observed a single time. The chain joins TRBV4-3 to TRBJ2-7; 9 bases align to TRBD2. This CDR3 is built from 15 residues. The germline CDR1 and CDR2 sequences are LGHNA and YSLEER. Unmatched junction bases numbered 10, after V lost 4 bases and J lost 6 bases. CDR3 sequence: CASSPNLAGWSEQYF. CDR3 sequence (DNA): TGCGCCAGCAGCCCCAACCTAGCGGGATGGTCCGAGCAGTACTTC.

This clone has only a few counts. This could be a read error, since a much larger clone is one nucleotide away. This specimen includes other DNA sequences encoding the same CDR3. This chain connects TRBV7-9 to TRBJ1-1, with D maybe TRBD1 (6 bases). Germline CDR1 SEHNR, CDR2 FQNEAQ (reference sequence). V dropped 5 bases and J dropped 1 base, with 8 bases sitting between them. This CDR3 spans 13 amino acids. CDR3 nucleotide sequence: TGTGCCAGCAGCCTACAGGGGAACACTGAAGCTTTCTTT. This gives the protein CASSLQGNTEAFF.

With regard to this clone: A much larger clone differs by one base, so this may be a read error. The J gene is TRBJ2-7, the V gene TRBV11-2; TRBD1 is a possible D gene (6 bases). Germline V CDR1 and CDR2: SGHAT, FQNNGV. V lost 3 bases, J lost 2 bases, and 8 bases lay in between. There are 13 residues in the CDR3. The CDR3 protein is CASSFGQPYEQYF. The CDR3 bases are TGTGCCAGCAGCTTTGGACAGCCCTACGAGCAGTACTTC.

The J gene is TRBJ1-4, the V gene TRBV6-1; 12 nucleotides agree with TRBD1. The trim removed 6 bases at V and 5 bases at J, leaving 4 bases unmatched. Germline V gives CDR1 MNHNS, CDR2 SASEGT. This CDR3 has 15 amino acids. DNA for the CDR3: TGTGCCAGCAGGGCCGGGACAGGGGGCAATGAAAAACTGTTTTTT. Its protein product is CASRAGTGGNEKLFF.